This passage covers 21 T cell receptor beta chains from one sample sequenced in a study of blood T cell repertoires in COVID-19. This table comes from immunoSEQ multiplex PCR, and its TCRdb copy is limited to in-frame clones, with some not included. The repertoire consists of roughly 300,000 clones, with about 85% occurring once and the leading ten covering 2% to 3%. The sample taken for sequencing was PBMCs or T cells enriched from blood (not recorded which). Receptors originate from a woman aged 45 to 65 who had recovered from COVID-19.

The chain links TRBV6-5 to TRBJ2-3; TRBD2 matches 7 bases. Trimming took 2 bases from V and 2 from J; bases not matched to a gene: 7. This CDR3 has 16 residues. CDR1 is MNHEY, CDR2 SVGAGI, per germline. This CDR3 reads CASSYQGGRLTDTQYF. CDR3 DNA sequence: TGTGCCAGCAGTTACCAGGGCGGGAGACTCACAGATACGCAGTATTTT.

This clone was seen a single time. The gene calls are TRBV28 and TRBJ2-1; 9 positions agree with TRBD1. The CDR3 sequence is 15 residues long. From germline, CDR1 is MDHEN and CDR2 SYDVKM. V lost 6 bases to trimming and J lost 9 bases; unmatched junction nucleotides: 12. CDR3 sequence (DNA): TGTGCCAGCAGCCAGTACAGGGGGCGGGCACGTGAGCAGTTCTTC. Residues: CASSQYRGRAREQFF.

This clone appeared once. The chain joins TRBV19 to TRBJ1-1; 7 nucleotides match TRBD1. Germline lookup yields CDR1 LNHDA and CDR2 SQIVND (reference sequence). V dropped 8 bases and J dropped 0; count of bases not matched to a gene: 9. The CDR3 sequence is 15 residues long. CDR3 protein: CASRTGSLMNTEAFF. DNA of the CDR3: TGTGCCAGTCGGACAGGCTCACTCATGAACACTGAAGCTTTCTTT.

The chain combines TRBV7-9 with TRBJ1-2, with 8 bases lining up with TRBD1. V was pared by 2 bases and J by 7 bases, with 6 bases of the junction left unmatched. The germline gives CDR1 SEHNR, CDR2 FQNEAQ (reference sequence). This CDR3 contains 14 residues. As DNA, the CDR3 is TGTGCCAGCAGCTTAAAGGACAGGGAAGGTGGCTACACCTTC. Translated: CASSLKDREGGYTF. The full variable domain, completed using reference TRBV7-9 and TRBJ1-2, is DTGVSQNPRHKITKRGQNVTFRCDPISEHNRLYWYRQTLGQGPEFLTYFQNEAQLEKSRLLSDRFSAERPKGSFSTLEIQRTEQGDSAMYLCASSLKDREGGYTFGSGTRLTVV.

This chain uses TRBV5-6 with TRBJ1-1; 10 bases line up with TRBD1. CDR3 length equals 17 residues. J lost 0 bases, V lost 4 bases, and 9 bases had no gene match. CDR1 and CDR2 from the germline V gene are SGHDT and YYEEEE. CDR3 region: CASSKTGTGAMNTEAFF. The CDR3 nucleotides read TGTGCCAGCAGCAAAACCGGGACAGGGGCCATGAACACTGAAGCTTTCTTT.

CDR3 sequence reads: CASSLLPLGVRQPQHF. Here the CDR3 DNA reads TGTGCCAGCAGCCTACTACCGCTAGGGGTTCGTCAGCCCCAGCATTTT. This chain links TRBV14 with TRBJ1-5, with D perhaps TRBD1 (5 bases). The germline gives CDR1 SGHDN, CDR2 FVKESK. This CDR3 contains 16 residues. Deletions cut 4 bases from V and 6 bases from J, with 19 bases between.

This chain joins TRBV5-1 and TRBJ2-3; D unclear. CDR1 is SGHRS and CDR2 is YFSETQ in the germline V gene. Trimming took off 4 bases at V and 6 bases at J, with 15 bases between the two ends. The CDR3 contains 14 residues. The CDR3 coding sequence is TGCGCCAGCAGCCCCGACCGAGGAGCCGATACGCAGTATTTT. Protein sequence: CASSPDRGADTQYF.

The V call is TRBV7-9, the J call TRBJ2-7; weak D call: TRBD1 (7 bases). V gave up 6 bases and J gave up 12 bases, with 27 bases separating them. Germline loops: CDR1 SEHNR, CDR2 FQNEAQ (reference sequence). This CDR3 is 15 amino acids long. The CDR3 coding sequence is TGTGCCAGCAGTTTACCAGGGACAGAGCCTCGGAGGGTGTACTTC. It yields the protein CASSLPGTEPRRVYF.

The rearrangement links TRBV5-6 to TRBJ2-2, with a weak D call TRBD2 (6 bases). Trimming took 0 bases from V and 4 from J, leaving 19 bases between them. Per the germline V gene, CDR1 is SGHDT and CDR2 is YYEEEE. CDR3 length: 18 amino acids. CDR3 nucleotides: TGTGCCAGCAGCTTGGTTATTAGGAGGGAAGATGGCACCGGGGAGCTGTTTTTT. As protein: CASSLVIRREDGTGELFF. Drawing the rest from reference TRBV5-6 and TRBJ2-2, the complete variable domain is DAGVTQSPTHLIKTRGQQVTLRCSPKSGHDTVSWYQQALGQGPQFIFQYYEEEERQRGNFPDRFSGHQFPNYSSELNVNALLLGDSALYLCASSLVIRREDGTGELFFGEGSRLTVL.

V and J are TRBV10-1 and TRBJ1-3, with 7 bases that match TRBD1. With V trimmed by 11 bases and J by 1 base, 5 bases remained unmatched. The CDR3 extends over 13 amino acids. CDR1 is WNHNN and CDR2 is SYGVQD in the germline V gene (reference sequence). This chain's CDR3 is CAPRGRSGNTIYF. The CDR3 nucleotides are TGCGCCCCCAGGGGGAGGTCTGGAAACACCATATATTTT.

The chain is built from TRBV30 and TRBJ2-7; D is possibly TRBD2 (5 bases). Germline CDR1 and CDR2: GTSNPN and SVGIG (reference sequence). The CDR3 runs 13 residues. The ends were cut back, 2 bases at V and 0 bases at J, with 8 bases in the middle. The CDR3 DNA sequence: TGTGCCTGGAGTTCGGGGAACTCCTACGAGCAGTACTTC. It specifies CAWSSGNSYEQYF.

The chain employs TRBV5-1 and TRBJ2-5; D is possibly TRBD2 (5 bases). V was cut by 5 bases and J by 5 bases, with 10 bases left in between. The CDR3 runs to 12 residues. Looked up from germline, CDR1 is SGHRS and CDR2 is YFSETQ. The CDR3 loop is CASRLAGETQYF. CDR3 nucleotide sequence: TGCGCCAGCAGACTTGCGGGCGAGACCCAGTACTTC. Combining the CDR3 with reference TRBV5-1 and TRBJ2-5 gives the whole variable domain KAGVTQTPRYLIKTRGQQVTLSCSPISGHRSVSWYQQTPGQGLQFLFEYFSETQRNKGNFPGRFSGRQFSNSRSEMNVSTLELGDSALYLCASRLAGETQYFGPGTRLLVL.

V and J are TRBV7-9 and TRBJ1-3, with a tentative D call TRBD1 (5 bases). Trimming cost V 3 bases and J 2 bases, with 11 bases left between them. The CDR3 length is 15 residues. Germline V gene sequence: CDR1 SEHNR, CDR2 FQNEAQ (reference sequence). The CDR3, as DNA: TGTGCCAGCAGCTTCGTCGGAGGGGCTGGAAACACCATATATTTT. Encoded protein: CASSFVGGAGNTIYF.

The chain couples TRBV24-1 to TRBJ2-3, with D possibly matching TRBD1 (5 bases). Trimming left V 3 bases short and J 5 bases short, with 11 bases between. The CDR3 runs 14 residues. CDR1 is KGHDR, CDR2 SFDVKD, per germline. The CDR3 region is CATSDPRQIDTQYF. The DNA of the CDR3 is TGTGCCACCAGTGATCCCCGACAGATAGATACGCAGTATTTT.

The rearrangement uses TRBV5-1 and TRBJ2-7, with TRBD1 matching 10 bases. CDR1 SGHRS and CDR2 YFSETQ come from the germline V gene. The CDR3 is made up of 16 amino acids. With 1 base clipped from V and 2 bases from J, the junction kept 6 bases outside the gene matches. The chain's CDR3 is CASSLFFGTGAYEQYF. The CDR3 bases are TGCGCCAGCAGCTTGTTCTTCGGGACAGGGGCCTACGAGCAGTACTTC.

CDR3 loop: CASSWPGVAGNTIYF. The CDR3 DNA is TGTGCCAGCAGCTGGCCGGGGGTAGCTGGAAACACCATATATTTT. This sequence joins TRBV7-9 and TRBJ1-3, with a weak D call TRBD1 (5 bases). The CDR3 loop spans 15 amino acids. Trimming removed 4 bases from V and 2 bases from J, with 12 bases in between. Germline lookup yields CDR1 SEHNR and CDR2 FQNEAQ (reference sequence).

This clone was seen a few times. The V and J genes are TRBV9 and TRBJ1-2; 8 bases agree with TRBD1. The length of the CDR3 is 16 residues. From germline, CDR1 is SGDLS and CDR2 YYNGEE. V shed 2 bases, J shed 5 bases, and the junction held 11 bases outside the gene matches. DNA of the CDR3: TGTGCCAGCAGCGTCGGCTCGGGGACAGGAATATATGGCTACACCTTC. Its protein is CASSVGSGTGIYGYTF.

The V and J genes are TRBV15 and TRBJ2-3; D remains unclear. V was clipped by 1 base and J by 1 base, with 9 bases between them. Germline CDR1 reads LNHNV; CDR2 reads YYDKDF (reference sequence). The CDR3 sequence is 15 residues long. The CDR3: CATSRVLTGTDTQYF. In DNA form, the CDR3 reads TGTGCCACCAGCAGAGTCCTGACTGGCACAGATACGCAGTATTTT.

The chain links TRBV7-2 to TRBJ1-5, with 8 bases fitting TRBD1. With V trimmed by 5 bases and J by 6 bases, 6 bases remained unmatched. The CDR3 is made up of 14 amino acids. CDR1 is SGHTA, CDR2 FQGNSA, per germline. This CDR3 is CASSRRRGPQPQHF. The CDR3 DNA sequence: TGTGCCAGCAGCCGCCGCAGGGGGCCTCAGCCCCAGCATTTT.

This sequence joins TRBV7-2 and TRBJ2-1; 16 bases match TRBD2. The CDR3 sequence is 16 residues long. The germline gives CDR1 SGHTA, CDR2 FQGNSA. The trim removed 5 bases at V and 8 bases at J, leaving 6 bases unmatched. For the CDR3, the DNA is TGTGCCAGCAGCACGGGGACTAGCGGGAGGGCCGATGAGCAGTTCTTC. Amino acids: CASSTGTSGRADEQFF.

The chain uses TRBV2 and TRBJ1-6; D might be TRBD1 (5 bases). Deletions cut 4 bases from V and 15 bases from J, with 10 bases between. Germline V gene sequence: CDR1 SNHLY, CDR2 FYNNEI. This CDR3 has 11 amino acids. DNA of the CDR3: TGTGCCAGCAGTGTGGGACTCATCCTCCACTTT. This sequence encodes CASSVGLILHF. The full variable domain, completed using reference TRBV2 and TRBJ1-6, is EPEVTQTPSHQVTQMGQEVILRCVPISNHLYFYWYRQILGQKVEFLVSFYNNEISEKSEIFDDQFSVERPDGSNFTLKIRSTKLEDSAMYFCASSVGLILHFGNGTRLTVT.